This TCR beta chain was found in a study of T cells in Graves' hyperthyroidism and ophthalmopathy. At the level of the study: Peripheral blood samples were taken at initial diagnosis, prior to any treatment.

The source material, RNA transcripts, was used to amplify TCR beta CDR3 regions. TCR CDR3 underwent first-round RT-PCR with the HTBI primer set. TCRdb analysed the multiplex PCR reads with MiXCR anew, one entry per CDR3 protein. The table includes hundreds of thousands of distinct CDR3 sequences, less than 15% detected once. The CDR3 has 13 residues. V lost 1 base to trimming and J lost 5 bases, with 8 bases between them. CDR1 is SEHNR, CDR2 FQNEAQ, per germline (reference sequence). This clonotype was counted a few times. V and J are TRBV7-9 and TRBJ1-2; D remains unclear. Sequenced input: blood. The source is a woman between 18 and 29 years old with Graves' hyperthyroidism. The chain's CDR3 is CASSLDGVYGYTF. In DNA form, the CDR3 reads TGTGCCAGCAGCTTAGACGGGGTTTATGGCTACACCTTC.